One sample yielded the 30 T cell receptor beta chains listed below, sequenced in a study of cytomegalovirus exposure and HLA in healthy donors. The PCR ran on 60 Vbeta and 13 Jbeta primers. This table comes from immunoSEQ multiplex PCR, and its TCRdb copy is limited to in-frame clones, with some not included. This sample's table reports 100,000 or so clones. Sequencing was performed on PBMCs. Source of these receptors: a man aged 50 to 59 in good health and CMV-seronegative.

This chain joins TRBV5-1 and TRBJ2-1; 12 positions match TRBD2. The CDR3 runs to 15 residues. J gave up 8 bases and V 2 bases, and 5 bases lay outside the gene matches. Germline V lookup: CDR1 SGHRS, CDR2 YFSETQ. The CDR3 region is CASSFLAGGPDEQFF. The CDR3 bases are TGCGCCAGCAGCTTCCTAGCGGGAGGGCCCGATGAGCAGTTCTTC.

The chain uses TRBV6-1 and TRBJ1-2; D call uncertain. CDR1 and CDR2 (germline): MNHNS, SASEGT. The CDR3 is 15 residues long. V was cut by 0 bases and J by 0 bases, with 8 bases left in between. CDR3 nucleotides: TGTGCCAGCAGTGAAGCCGCGGGAGCTAACTATGGCTACACCTTC. Protein sequence: CASSEAAGANYGYTF.

This chain connects TRBV7-2 to TRBJ2-5; D is possibly TRBD1 (6 bases). This CDR3 contains 15 residues. Germline CDR1 is SGHTA and CDR2 is FQGNSA. V lost 5 bases and J lost 2, with 15 bases in between. The CDR3 DNA reads as TGTGCCAGCAGCACCCCAGGGGTGGGTCAAGAGACCCAGTACTTC. Translating it yields CASSTPGVGQETQYF. The full variable domain, its missing parts supplied by reference TRBV7-2 and TRBJ2-5, is GAGVSQSPSNKVTEKGKDVELRCDPISGHTALYWYRQSLGQGLEFLIYFQGNSAPDKSGLPSDRFSAERTGGSVSTLTIQRTQQEDSAVYLCASSTPGVGQETQYFGPGTRLLVL.

This chain's CDR3 is CASSMTGTGNTIYF. CDR3 nucleotide sequence: TGTGCCAGTAGTATGACAGGGACTGGAAACACCATATATTTT. The chain combines TRBV19 with TRBJ1-3; 7 nucleotides agree with TRBD1. Germline CDR1 is LNHDA and CDR2 is SQIVND (reference sequence). Unmatched junction bases numbered 1, after V lost 3 bases and J lost 2 bases. There are 14 residues in the CDR3.

V gene TRBV7-2 combines with J gene TRBJ2-1, with a tentative D call TRBD1 (5 bases). CDR1 and CDR2 (germline): SGHTA, FQGNSA. The CDR3 spans 14 residues. The germline V and J ends were trimmed by 3 bases and 7 bases, with 13 bases remaining between them. CDR3 sequence reads: CASSFAGFRNEQFF. In DNA, the CDR3 is TGTGCCAGCAGCTTTGCAGGGTTTCGTAATGAGCAGTTCTTC.

The chain combines TRBV6-5 with TRBJ1-2; D uncertain. Germline V gives CDR1 MNHEY, CDR2 SVGAGI. The CDR3 is 15 amino acids. V was shortened by 5 bases and J by 1 base, with 14 bases between the two germline ends. CDR3 residues: CASSKLEVYNYGYTF. CDR3 nucleotides: TGTGCCAGCAGTAAACTCGAGGTCTATAACTATGGCTACACCTTC.

The chain joins TRBV4-2 to TRBJ1-3, with 7 bases fitting TRBD1. CDR3 size: 15 residues. CDR1 LGHNA and CDR2 YNFKEQ come from the germline V gene. Unmatched junction bases numbered 3, after V lost 2 bases and J lost 2 bases. This CDR3 is CASSQTDRAGNTIYF. The CDR3 nucleotides read TGTGCCAGCAGCCAAACAGACAGGGCTGGAAACACCATATATTTT.

Comment on this clone: This sample also contains other DNA sequences that code for the same CDR3. The chain couples TRBV4-1 to TRBJ1-2, with D possibly being TRBD1 (5 bases). This CDR3 spans 14 amino acids. Trimming shortened V by 1 base and J by 4 bases, and 10 bases separated the two germline ends. Germline CDR1 reads MGHRA; CDR2 reads YSYEKL. Written as DNA, the CDR3 is TGCGCCAGCAGCCAAGGGGCAGGGCTCTATGGCTACACCTTC. It codes for CASSQGAGLYGYTF.

The rearrangement joins TRBV15 to TRBJ1-5; 8 bases line up with TRBD1. The V and J ends lost 2 bases and 0 bases, in that order; junction bases with no gene match: 15. The CDR3 covers 20 residues. The germline V gene encodes CDR1 LNHNV and CDR2 YYDKDF (reference sequence). The CDR3 region has the DNA TGTGCCACCAGCAGACCCCAGGGGTTGGACAGGGAATATAGCAATCAGCCCCAGCATTTT. It yields the protein CATSRPQGLDREYSNQPQHF.

The chain is built from TRBV2 and TRBJ1-1, with no clear D. Looked up from germline, CDR1 is SNHLY and CDR2 is FYNNEI. This CDR3 region has 15 residues. Trimming removed 6 bases at V and 3 bases at J, with 17 bases between. The CDR3 region is CASSQNRDPDTEAFF. The CDR3 DNA reads as TGTGCCAGCAGCCAAAACCGGGATCCCGACACTGAAGCTTTCTTT.

This chain connects TRBV9 to TRBJ1-1; D is possibly TRBD1 (5 bases). Germline V gene data show CDR1 as SGDLS and CDR2 as YYNGEE. V lost 6 bases, J lost 1 base, and 13 bases lay in between. This CDR3 has 14 amino acids. CDR3 residues: CASTLTQANTEAFF. CDR3 DNA: TGTGCCAGCACCCTGACACAGGCGAACACTGAAGCTTTCTTT.

The CDR3 DNA is TGCGCCAGCAGCCAAGCAGGGGCTAGCACAGATACGCAGTATTTT. Amino acid sequence: CASSQAGASTDTQYF. The chain carries TRBV4-1 and TRBJ2-3; D is possibly TRBD1 (6 bases). There are 15 residues in the CDR3. The V gene lost 1 base and the J gene lost 0 bases, with 8 bases spanning the gap. Germline V gene lookup returns CDR1 MGHRA and CDR2 YSYEKL.

This chain uses TRBV6-5 with TRBJ2-3, with a weak D call TRBD1 (6 bases). This CDR3 contains 13 residues. V was clipped by 8 bases and J by 2 bases, with 11 bases between them. CDR1 and CDR2 (germline): MNHEY, SVGAGI. The CDR3 region is CASWKGDTDTQYF. The CDR3 bases are TGTGCCAGCTGGAAGGGGGACACAGATACGCAGTATTTT.

This chain links TRBV5-5 with TRBJ2-1; TRBD2 agrees at 11 bases. This CDR3 spans 15 amino acids. V lost 4 bases to trimming and J lost 2 bases; unmatched junction nucleotides: 2. CDR1 and CDR2 (germline): SGHKS, YYEKEE (reference sequence). The CDR3 DNA reads TGTGCCAGCAGCCGGACTAGCGGGCCCTACAATGAGCAGTTCTTC. Its translation is CASSRTSGPYNEQFF. Supplemented by reference TRBV5-5 and TRBJ2-1, the full variable domain reads DAGVTQSPTHLIKTRGQQVTLRCSPISGHKSVSWYQQVLGQGPQFIFQYYEKEERGRGNFPDRFSARQFPNYSSELNVNALLLGDSALYLCASSRTSGPYNEQFFGPGTRLTVL.

The V gene is TRBV18, the J gene TRBJ2-1; D perhaps matches TRBD2 (7 bases). The V gene lost 2 bases and the J gene lost 2 bases, with 13 bases spanning the gap. From germline, CDR1 is KGHSH and CDR2 LQKENI. This CDR3 is 16 amino acids long. In DNA, the CDR3 is TGTGCCAGCTCACCAATTGGGGGGGCCGCCTACAATGAGCAGTTCTTC. Amino acids: CASSPIGGAAYNEQFF.

V gene TRBV6-6 combines with J gene TRBJ1-1; 7 nucleotides agree with TRBD1. The V gene's germline CDR1 is MNHNY and CDR2 SVGAGI (reference sequence). CDR3 size: 14 residues. J gave up 4 bases and V 5 bases, and 7 bases lay outside the gene matches. The CDR3 sequence: CASSPLTGSTEAFF. The DNA of the CDR3 is TGTGCCAGCAGTCCCCTGACAGGGTCCACTGAAGCTTTCTTT.

The chain has TRBV6-1 and TRBJ1-2; the match to TRBD1 covers 10 bases. V shed 5 bases and J 9 bases; nucleotides not matched to a gene: 3. The CDR3 sequence is 12 residues long. Germline CDR1 is MNHNS and CDR2 is SASEGT. CDR3 sequence: CASSWDRGSYTF. In nucleotides, the CDR3 is TGTGCCAGCAGTTGGGACAGGGGCAGCTACACCTTC.

V is TRBV10-3 and J is TRBJ2-7, with 7 bases aligning to TRBD1. CDR1 and CDR2 from the germline V gene are ENHRY and SYGVKD. The CDR3 extends over 16 amino acids. Trimming cost V 2 bases and J 5 bases; bases outside gene matches: 12. The DNA of the CDR3 is TGTGCCATCAGTGAGCCGTGGGCAGGGGGAATCGACGAGCAGTACTTC. Translating it yields CAISEPWAGGIDEQYF.

As DNA, the CDR3 is TGCGCCAGCAGCCCGTCCGAGACAGAGAGCAATCAGCCCCAGCATTTT. It codes for CASSPSETESNQPQHF. The chain couples TRBV4-1 to TRBJ1-5; tentative D call: TRBD1 (5 bases). This CDR3 has 16 amino acids. Germline CDR1 and CDR2: MGHRA and YSYEKL. The ends were cut back, 4 bases at V and 1 base at J, with 14 bases in the middle.

The gene calls are TRBV11-1 and TRBJ2-7; TRBD1 matches 8 bases. The CDR3 length is 15 residues. Germline loops: CDR1 SGHAT, CDR2 FQDESV (reference sequence). The trim removed 5 bases at V and 6 bases at J, leaving 12 bases unmatched. The CDR3 DNA follows: TGTGCCAGCAGCCCAGCGGACAGGGTGGTCAGCGAGCAGTACTTC. This codes for CASSPADRVVSEQYF.

CDR3 bases: TGTGCCAGCAGCTTGTACGAGGAGACAGATACGCAGTATTTT. Translated, it gives CASSLYEETDTQYF. The genes are TRBV5-6 and TRBJ2-3; D unresolved. The CDR3 extends over 14 amino acids. The germline V gene has CDR1 SGHDT and CDR2 YYEEEE. The germline V and J ends were trimmed by 1 base and 3 bases, with 9 bases remaining between them.

This chain joins TRBV5-4 and TRBJ1-2; D ambiguous. This CDR3 has 14 residues. The germline V and J ends were trimmed by 4 bases and 2 bases, with 12 bases remaining between them. CDR1 is SGHNT, CDR2 YYREEE, per germline (reference sequence). The CDR3 DNA reads as TGTGCCAGCAGCCCTCGTTATGAGAACTATGGCTACACCTTC. Its translation: CASSPRYENYGYTF. The full variable domain, its missing parts supplied by reference TRBV5-4 and TRBJ1-2, is ETGVTQSPTHLIKTRGQQVTLRCSSQSGHNTVSWYQQALGQGPQFIFQYYREEENGRGNFPPRFSGLQFPNYSSELNVNALELDDSALYLCASSPRYENYGYTFGSGTRLTVV.

The rearrangement uses TRBV18 and TRBJ1-3, with D possibly matching TRBD1 (6 bases). CDR1 and CDR2 from the germline V gene are KGHSH and LQKENI. The CDR3 sequence is 15 residues long. The V end lost 3 bases, the J end lost 5 bases, and 14 bases lay between the germline ends. The CDR3: CASSPRTAERNTIYF. CDR3 nucleotide sequence: TGTGCCAGCTCACCTAGGACAGCCGAAAGAAACACCATATATTTT.

The chain has TRBV27 and TRBJ1-2, with 8 bases fitting TRBD1. Germline assignment: CDR1 MNHEY and CDR2 SMNVEV (reference sequence). The CDR3 contains 14 residues. V lost 5 bases to trimming and J lost 8 bases; unmatched junction nucleotides: 10. The CDR3 loop is CASSPSTGGLGYTF. CDR3 DNA sequence: TGTGCCAGCAGTCCCTCTACAGGGGGACTGGGCTACACCTTC.

This sequence joins TRBV7-9 and TRBJ2-1; D remains unclear. V gave up 5 bases and J gave up 3 bases, with 8 bases separating them. The germline V gene encodes CDR1 SEHNR and CDR2 FQNEAQ (reference sequence). This CDR3 is 13 amino acids long. CDR3 sequence reads: CASSLEYYNEQFF. CDR3 DNA: TGTGCCAGCAGCCTAGAATACTACAATGAGCAGTTCTTC. Supplemented by reference TRBV7-9 and TRBJ2-1, the full variable domain reads DTGVSQNPRHKITKRGQNVTFRCDPISEHNRLYWYRQTLGQGPEFLTYFQNEAQLEKSRLLSDRFSAERPKGSFSTLEIQRTEQGDSAMYLCASSLEYYNEQFFGPGTRLTVL.

The rearrangement uses TRBV10-2 and TRBJ2-7, with D maybe TRBD1 (6 bases). This CDR3 comprises 14 residues. Germline values: CDR1 WSHSY, CDR2 SAAADI. Trimming removed 6 bases from V and 2 bases from J, with 14 bases in between. In DNA form, the CDR3 reads TGCGCCAGCAGACTGGGACACCTCACCTACGAGCAGTACTTC. Amino acids: CASRLGHLTYEQYF.

This rearrangement joins TRBV5-1 to TRBJ2-1, with 11 bases identical to TRBD2. The CDR3 loop spans 16 amino acids. Per the germline V gene, CDR1 is SGHRS and CDR2 is YFSETQ. J lost 7 bases, V lost 4 bases, and 10 bases had no gene match. This chain's CDR3 is CASSLGLAGSINEQFF. The CDR3 region has the DNA TGCGCCAGCAGCCTAGGACTAGCGGGCTCAATAAATGAGCAGTTCTTC.

The chain recombines TRBV9 with TRBJ2-7, with D maybe TRBD1 (5 bases). Germline CDR1 SGDLS, CDR2 YYNGEE. The CDR3 runs to 17 residues. Trimming shortened V by 3 bases and J by 0 bases, and 19 bases separated the two germline ends. The CDR3 coding sequence is TGTGCCAGCAGCGCAGGGTATGGGTATAAAAGCTCCTACGAGCAGTACTTC. It is translated as CASSAGYGYKSSYEQYF. Complete variable domain (other parts from reference TRBV9 and TRBJ2-7): DSGVTQTPKHLITATGQRVTLRCSPRSGDLSVYWYQQSLDQGLQFLIQYYNGEERAKGNILERFSAQQFPDLHSELNLSSLELGDSALYFCASSAGYGYKSSYEQYFGPGTRLTVT.

The chain joins TRBV11-3 to TRBJ1-1; D ambiguous. Deletions cut 2 bases from V and 7 bases from J, with 8 bases between. The CDR3 has 12 amino acids. Germline-derived CDR1 and CDR2 are SGHNT and YENEEA. The CDR3 DNA reads TGTGCCAGCAGCTTATCCACAATTGAAGCTTTCTTT. This sequence encodes CASSLSTIEAFF.

This sequence joins TRBV27 and TRBJ1-2, with a weak D call TRBD1 (6 bases). V dropped 5 bases and J dropped 3 bases, with 13 bases sitting between them. There are 14 residues in the CDR3. CDR1 and CDR2 (germline): MNHEY, SMNVEV (reference sequence). DNA for the CDR3: TGTGCCAGCAGTCAACAGGGAAGGGACTATGGCTACACCTTC. The encoded protein is CASSQQGRDYGYTF.